Listed below are T cell receptor beta chains from one sample, sequenced in a study of tumor-infiltrating lymphocytes in primary liver carcinoma. TCRdb itself ran the multiplex PCR reads through MiXCR, one entry per CDR3 protein. The sample records 70,000 to 75,000 distinct CDR3 sequences, roughly three quarters being singletons. The material sequenced was liver tumor tissue from sampling region 4. Receptor source: a man aged 40-50 years with primary liver carcinoma and hepatitis B virus infection. Each CDR3 is given with its conserved first and last residue. A D gene is named only where the DNA matches it firmly. Size is stated for part of the rows, as once, few or many counts, or as a class when the clone is expanded.

d_call,j_call,v_call,clone_size,cdr3_nt,cdr3_aa
TRBD1,TRBJ2-5,TRBV18,once,TGTGTCAGCTCACCACTGGACAGGGAAGAGACCCAGTACTTC,CVSSPLDREETQYF
-,TRBJ1-5,TRBV6-6,-,TGTGCCAACAGGTCCGGGACTGACGGCAATCAACCCCAGCATTTT,CANRSGTDGNQPQHF
-,TRBJ2-7,TRBV28,-,TGTGCCAGCATTTTCCGGGGCGAGATCCGGCAGTACTTC,CASIFRGEIRQYF
-,TRBJ2-3,TRBV6-6,-,TGTACGAGCAGTTTCCTAGCAGGAACAGATACGCAGTATTTT,CTSSFLAGTDTQYF
-,TRBJ2-3,TRBV29-1,once,TGCAACGTTGAGGTTAATGGAGATACGCGGTATTTT,CNVEVNGDTRYF
-,TRBJ2-3,TRBV29-1,once,TGCACTGCCTTGGGAGGAGGCACAGATACGCAGTATTTT,CTALGGGTDTQYF
-,TRBJ2-4,TRBV20-1,-,TGCAGTGCCACCAGGAGAACTCTAGGTACCTACATTCAGTACTTC,CSATRRTLGTYIQYF
-,TRBJ2-1,TRBV11-2,-,TGTGCCGGCAACCCGGGGTACAATGAGCAGTTCTTC,CAGNPGYNEQFF
TRBD1,TRBJ1-1,TRBV11-3,-,TGTGCCAGCAGCTTATCAGGGGGGACTGAAACATTCTTT,CASSLSGGTETFF
-,TRBJ2-5,TRBV9,-,TGTGCCAGCAGCGTAGGCATGGTGGAAGAGACCCAGTACTTC,CASSVGMVEETQYF
TRBD2,TRBJ2-7,TRBV28,-,TGTGCCGGCAAACGTCCTAGCGGGAGCCGCTCCTATGAGCAGTACTTC,CAGKRPSGSRSYEQYF
-,TRBJ1-1,TRBV6-2/TRBV6-3,-,TGTGCCAGCAACAGGGACACTGAAGCCTTCTTT,CASNRDTEAFF
-,TRBJ2-1,TRBV24-1,many,TGTGCCACCAGTGATTCTTACAATGAGCAGTTCTTC,CATSDSYNEQFF
-,TRBJ2-5,TRBV2,-,TGTGCCAGTCTCCGAGAGTTCCAAGAGACCCAGTACTTC,CASLREFQETQYF
TRBD1,TRBJ2-7,TRBV13,medium-sized,TGTGCCAGCAGCCTCGGACAGGGTAGTTACTTC,CASSLGQGSYF
TRBD1,TRBJ2-2,TRBV30,once,TGTGCCTGGAGCCGGCTAGGGGGCGACACCGGGGAGCTGTTTTTT,CAWSRLGGDTGELFF
-,TRBJ2-3,TRBV6-6,-,TGTGCCAGCAGTTATAGTGGGAGCGGGACAGATATGCAGTATTTT,CASSYSGSGTDMQYF